The source of this T cell receptor (beta chain) is a study of blood T cell repertoires in COVID-19. Study at large: COVID-19 samples, acute and convalescent, were from the United States, Italy and Spain. T cells, B-cell-depleted T cells, or PBMCs supplied cDNA or gDNA.

Authors' analysis steps: Reference gene primers were amplified, and this amplification served to estimate nucleated cell counts. The data were produced by immunoSEQ multiplex PCR, yet TCRdb's version contains in-frame clones alone and is incomplete. Clone size and the V and J calls come from that table; the DNA yielded D and trimming. The sample carries about 140,000 clones, about 86% recorded once. This clone appeared once. The germline CDR1 and CDR2 sequences are SGHRS and YFSETQ. V lost 0 bases and J 3 bases, leaving 12 bases between the germline ends. This CDR3 has 15 residues. The chain combines TRBV5-1 with TRBJ1-1; D may be TRBD1 (5 bases). The sample consisted of peripheral blood. This TCR was sampled from a woman between 55 and 75 years old with acute or convalescent COVID-19. The CDR3 DNA sequence: TGCGCCAGCAGCTTGGGGGGCCGAACGGACACTGAAGCTTTCTTT. It encodes CASSLGGRTDTEAFF.